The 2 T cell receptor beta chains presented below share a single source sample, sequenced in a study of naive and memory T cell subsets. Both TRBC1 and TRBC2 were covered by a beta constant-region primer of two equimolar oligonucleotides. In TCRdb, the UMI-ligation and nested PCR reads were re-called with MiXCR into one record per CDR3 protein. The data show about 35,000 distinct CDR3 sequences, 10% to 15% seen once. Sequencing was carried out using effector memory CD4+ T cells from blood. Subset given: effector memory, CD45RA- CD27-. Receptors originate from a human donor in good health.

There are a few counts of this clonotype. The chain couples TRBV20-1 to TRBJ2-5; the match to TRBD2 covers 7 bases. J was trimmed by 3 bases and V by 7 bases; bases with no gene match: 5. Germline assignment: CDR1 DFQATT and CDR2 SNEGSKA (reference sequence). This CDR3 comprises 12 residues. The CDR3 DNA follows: TGCAGTGGGGGGGAGGGTAAAGAGACCCAGTACTTC. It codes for CSGGEGKETQYF.

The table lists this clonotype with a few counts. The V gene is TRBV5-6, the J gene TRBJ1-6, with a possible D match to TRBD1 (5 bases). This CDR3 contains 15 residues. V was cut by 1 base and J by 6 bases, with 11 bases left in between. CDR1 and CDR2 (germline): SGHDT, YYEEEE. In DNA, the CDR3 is TGTGCCAGCAGCTTGAGAGCAGGGACTAATTCACCCCTCCACTTT. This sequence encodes CASSLRAGTNSPLHF.